What follows are 6 T cell receptor beta chains derived from one specimen sequenced in a study of vaccination and CD4 T cells after COVID-19. Regarding treatment: 10-day PBMC culture with coronavirus spike peptide pools or control peptides (ViraFEST assay). Antigen specificity for these receptors is unknown. The study sequenced cultured CD4+ T cell DNA using the Oncomine TCR Beta short-read assay. TCRdb recomputed calls from the PCR reads with MiXCR, one row per CDR3 protein. The sample consists of 11,000 to 15,000 distinct CDR3 sequences, roughly 57% of them appearing once. Sequencing was carried out using CD4+ T cells from blood, cultured in vitro. The receptors originated from a human donor who had recovered from COVID-19.

In its sample, this clonotype was seen a few times. V is TRBV18 and J is TRBJ1-1, with TRBD1 as a possible D gene (5 bases). V was cut by 2 bases and J by 1 base, with 8 bases left in between. The CDR3 consists of 14 residues. Per the germline V gene, CDR1 is KGHSH and CDR2 is LQKENI. The CDR3 DNA sequence: TGTGCCAGCTCACCATTTGGGGGGAACACTGAAGCTTTCTTT. It is translated as CASSPFGGNTEAFF. Looking up the rest from reference TRBV18 and TRBJ1-1 gives the full variable domain: NAGVMQNPRHLVRRRGQEARLRCSPMKGHSHVYWYRQLPEEGLKFMVYLQKENIIDESGMPKERFSAEFPKEGPSILRIQQVVRGDSAAYFCASSPFGGNTEAFFGQGTRLTVV.

The rearrangement uses TRBV7-9 and TRBJ2-2; the D call may be TRBD1 or TRBD2 (5 bases each). Germline loops: CDR1 SEHNR, CDR2 FQNEAQ (reference sequence). Trimming removed 5 bases from V and 3 bases from J, with 16 bases in between. CDR3 size: 16 residues. The CDR3 loop is CASSPPGAWDTGELFF. The CDR3, as DNA: TGTGCCAGCAGCCCCCCCGGGGCTTGGGACACCGGGGAGCTGTTTTTT.

The chain combines TRBV5-8 with TRBJ2-7; 9 bases agree with TRBD2. Germline CDR1 is SGHTS and CDR2 is YDEGEE. Germline trimming cut 3 bases from V and 4 bases from J; bases unmatched to any gene: 11. The CDR3 totals 16 residues. As DNA, the CDR3 is TGTGCCAGCAGCTACGACAGCCGACTAGCGGAGTACGAGCAGTACTTC. This codes for CASSYDSRLAEYEQYF.

This clonotype appeared a few times. The genes are TRBV5-1 and TRBJ1-5; no reliable D call. V lost 0 bases and J lost 5, with 12 bases in between. Germline V gives CDR1 SGHRS, CDR2 YFSETQ. CDR3 length: 15 residues. The CDR3 spells CASSLGAGHDQPQHF. The CDR3 DNA is TGCGCCAGCAGCTTGGGGGCAGGCCATGATCAGCCCCAGCATTTT. The whole variable domain, filled in from reference TRBV5-1 and TRBJ1-5, reads KAGVTQTPRYLIKTRGQQVTLSCSPISGHRSVSWYQQTPGQGLQFLFEYFSETQRNKGNFPGRFSGRQFSNSRSEMNVSTLELGDSALYLCASSLGAGHDQPQHFGDGTRLSIL.

The chain couples TRBV10-3 to TRBJ2-7; D could derive from TRBD1 or TRBD2 (5 bases each). CDR3 length: 17 amino acids. Trimming cost V 0 bases and J 4 bases, with 19 bases left between them. Germline CDR1 is ENHRY and CDR2 is SYGVKD. CDR3 loop: CAISESGVGTQTYEQYF. CDR3 DNA: TGTGCCATCAGTGAGTCGGGCGTTGGGACCCAAACTTACGAGCAGTACTTC.

The chain uses TRBV2 and TRBJ2-7, with D perhaps TRBD2 (5 bases). Germline V CDR1 and CDR2: SNHLY, FYNNEI. V was pared by 2 bases and J by 3 bases, with 11 bases between. CDR3 size: 14 residues. CDR3 protein: CASSELLSGYEQYF. The CDR3 DNA sequence: TGTGCCAGCAGTGAACTGTTGAGCGGCTACGAGCAGTACTTC.